What follows describes a single T cell receptor (beta chain). The sample belongs to a study of blood T cell repertoires in COVID-19. For the study at large: Sources were T cells, B-cell-depleted T cells, or PBMCs; the material itself was cDNA or gDNA.

Trimming removed 7 bases from V and 6 bases from J, with 13 bases in between. Germline V gene sequence: CDR1 WSHSY, CDR2 SAAADI. The CDR3 contains 12 residues. Method: immunoSEQ multiplex PCR; TCRdb's copy keeps in-frame clones and lacks some. The repertoire has 100,000 to 150,000 clones, roughly 85% of them found once; the top ten carry 3.2%. The sequence was collected from a woman of 80 years or more with COVID-19, enrolled during active disease. The sequenced sample consisted of peripheral blood. This chain links TRBV10-2 with TRBJ2-7, with D perhaps TRBD2 (6 bases). As DNA, the CDR3 is TGCGCCAGCATTGGGGGACTTTCCGAGCAGTACTTC. It translates to CASIGGLSEQYF.